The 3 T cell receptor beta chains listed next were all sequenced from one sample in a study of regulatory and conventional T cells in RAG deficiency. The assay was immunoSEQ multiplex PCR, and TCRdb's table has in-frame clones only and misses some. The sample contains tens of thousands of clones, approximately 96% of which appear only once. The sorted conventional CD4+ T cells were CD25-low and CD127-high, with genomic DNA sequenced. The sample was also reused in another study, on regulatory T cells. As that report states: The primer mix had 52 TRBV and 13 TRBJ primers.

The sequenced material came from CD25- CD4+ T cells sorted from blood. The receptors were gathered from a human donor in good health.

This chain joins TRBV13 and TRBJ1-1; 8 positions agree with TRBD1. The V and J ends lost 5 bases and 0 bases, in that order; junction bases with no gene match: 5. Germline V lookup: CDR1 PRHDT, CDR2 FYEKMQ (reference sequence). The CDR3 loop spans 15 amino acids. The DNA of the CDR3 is TGTGCCAGCAGCAACCGACAGGGGTTGAACACTGAAGCTTTCTTT. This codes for CASSNRQGLNTEAFF.

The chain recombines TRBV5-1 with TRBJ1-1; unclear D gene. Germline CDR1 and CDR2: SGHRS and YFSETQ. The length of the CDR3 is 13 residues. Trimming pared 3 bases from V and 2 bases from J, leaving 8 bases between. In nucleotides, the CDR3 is TGCGCCAGCAGCTCACCAGGAAACACTGAAGCTTTCTTT. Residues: CASSSPGNTEAFF.

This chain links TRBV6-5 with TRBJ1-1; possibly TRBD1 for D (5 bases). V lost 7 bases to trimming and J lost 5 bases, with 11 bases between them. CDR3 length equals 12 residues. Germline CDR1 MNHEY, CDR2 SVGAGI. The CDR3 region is CASTKRGTEAFF. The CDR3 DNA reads TGTGCCAGCACAAAACGGGGGACTGAAGCTTTCTTT.